These 14 T cell receptor beta chains originate from one sample sequenced in a study of spatial heterogeneity in lung cancer. Time point given: blood at routine non-recurrence follow-up after resection. TCRdb independently ran MiXCR on the 5' RACE reads; one entry per CDR3 protein. The table has some 32,000 distinct CDR3 sequences, about 10% seen once. The sample here was PBMCs, taken at follow-up. These receptors were obtained from a female donor with early-stage non-small cell lung cancer.

This clonotype was seen only a few times. This chain connects TRBV7-2 to TRBJ2-2; D ambiguous. Germline CDR1 SGHTA, CDR2 FQGNSA. The CDR3 is 16 amino acids. The germline V and J ends were trimmed by 5 bases and 3 bases, with 16 bases remaining between them. The CDR3 protein is CASSPLAQGHTGELFF. In DNA, the CDR3 is TGTGCCAGCAGCCCTTTGGCCCAAGGTCACACCGGGGAGCTGTTTTTT.

The rearrangement links TRBV15 to TRBJ2-3; no firm D call. The CDR3 is made up of 16 amino acids. Germline CDR1 reads LNHNV; CDR2 reads YYDKDF (reference sequence). Trimming took off 3 bases at V and 2 bases at J, with 15 bases between the two ends. The CDR3 bases are TGTGCCACCAGCAGGTCCCACCGAATAACCACAGATACGCAGTATTTT. It is translated as CATSRSHRITTDTQYF.

This clonotype was counted at least ten times. The rearrangement links TRBV7-9 to TRBJ2-3; D may be TRBD1 or TRBD2 (5 bases each). In germline, CDR1 is SEHNR, CDR2 FQNEAQ (reference sequence). The CDR3 covers 17 residues. With 5 bases removed from V and 4 bases from J, the gap between germline ends came to 22 bases. The DNA of the CDR3 is TGTGCCAGCAGCCGACCCGGGGCCTGGGCCCTCCCAGATACGCAGTATTTT. This gives the protein CASSRPGAWALPDTQYF.

This clonotype was seen ten or more times. The rearrangement joins TRBV20-1 to TRBJ2-1, with TRBD1 as a possible D gene (7 bases). The CDR3 is 15 residues long. CDR1 and CDR2 from the germline V gene are DFQATT and SNEGSKA (reference sequence). Between the trimmed V and J ends, which lost 3 bases and 5 bases, there was a span of 17 bases. CDR3 sequence: CSASLTGRGDNEQFF. CDR3 DNA: TGCAGTGCTAGTCTGACAGGGCGGGGAGACAATGAGCAGTTCTTC.

This clonotype was observed at least ten times. The chain has TRBV7-2 and TRBJ1-1, with D unclear. Germline CDR1 reads SGHTA; CDR2 reads FQGNSA. There are 13 residues in the CDR3. Between the trimmed V and J ends, which lost 5 bases and 2 bases, there was a span of 9 bases. CDR3 amino acids: CASSLVGNTEAFF. Here the CDR3 DNA reads TGTGCCAGCAGCCTTGTGGGAAACACTGAAGCTTTCTTT.

The J gene is TRBJ1-5, the V gene TRBV28; 9 nucleotides line up with TRBD1. The V gene's germline CDR1 is MDHEN and CDR2 SYDVKM. The length of the CDR3 is 18 residues. V trimming: 6 bases; J trimming: 0 bases; junction bases outside the gene matches: 12. The CDR3 sequence is CASRPGQGRAYSNQPQHF. Written as DNA, the CDR3 is TGTGCCAGCAGGCCAGGACAGGGGAGGGCTTATAGCAATCAGCCCCAGCATTTT.

This clonotype was detected ten times or more. J is TRBJ2-2 and V is TRBV28, with D perhaps assigned TRBD1 or TRBD2 (5 bases each). Trimming removed 6 bases from V and 0 bases from J, with 11 bases in between. Germline CDR1 MDHEN, CDR2 SYDVKM. The CDR3 runs to 15 residues. CDR3: CASSTGRTNTGELFF. For the CDR3, the DNA is TGTGCCAGCAGCACGGGGCGGACGAACACCGGGGAGCTGTTTTTT.

The V gene is TRBV19, the J gene TRBJ2-3; possible D gene TRBD2, 6 bases. V was pared by 3 bases and J by 3 bases, with 19 bases between. The CDR3 sequence is 17 residues long. Per the germline V gene, CDR1 is LNHDA and CDR2 is SQIVND (reference sequence). CDR3 loop: CASSMEGGIALTDTQYF. CDR3 nucleotide sequence: TGTGCCAGTAGTATGGAGGGTGGAATAGCACTGACAGATACGCAGTATTTT.

This clonotype was counted between two and nine times. The rearrangement links TRBV7-8 to TRBJ2-7, with 8 bases lining up with TRBD1. The germline CDR1 and CDR2 sequences are SGHVS and FQNEAQ. The CDR3 has 14 amino acids. J lost 4 bases, V lost 3 bases, and 5 bases had no gene match. The CDR3 nucleotides are TGTGCCAGCAGCTTGGCAGGGGGCATTTACGAGCAGTACTTC. Its protein is CASSLAGGIYEQYF.

This clonotype was counted many times. The gene calls are TRBV12-3 or TRBV12-4 and TRBJ2-5, with TRBD2 matching over 8 bases. The ends lost 3 bases at V and 5 bases at J; junction bases unmatched: 8. The CDR3 runs 15 residues. The CDR3 spells CASSFGGAVGETQYF. DNA of the CDR3: TGTGCCAGCAGTTTCGGGGGGGCGGTCGGTGAGACCCAGTACTTC.

By sample share, this clonotype is medium-sized. The J gene is TRBJ2-1, the V gene TRBV6-2 or TRBV6-3, with 7 nucleotides matching TRBD1. The length of the CDR3 is 15 residues. V gave up 4 bases and J gave up 3 bases; unmatched junction bases: 6. Germline V gene lookup returns CDR1 MNHEY and CDR2 SVGEGT. This CDR3 is CASSSGTADYNEQFF. The CDR3 nucleotides are TGTGCCAGCAGTTCCGGGACAGCTGACTACAATGAGCAGTTCTTC.

The rearrangement joins TRBV7-2 to TRBJ2-1; no clear D. V gave up 0 bases and J gave up 7 bases, with 7 bases separating them. The germline CDR1 and CDR2 sequences are SGHTA and FQGNSA. This CDR3 has 13 residues. DNA for the CDR3: TGTGCCAGCAGCTTAGCCCTGGGGAATGAGCAGTTCTTC. The encoded protein is CASSLALGNEQFF.

In its sample, this clonotype is medium-sized. This sequence joins TRBV7-9 and TRBJ2-5; unclear D gene. Per germline, CDR1 SEHNR and CDR2 FQNEAQ (reference sequence). Trimming removed 6 bases from V and 3 bases from J, with 5 bases in between. The CDR3 has 11 residues. The CDR3 bases are TGTGCCAGCAGGCAGGAAGAGACCCAGTACTTC. As protein: CASRQEETQYF.

This clonotype has only a few counts. The gene calls are TRBV20-1 and TRBJ2-1; TRBD2 matches at 10 bases. The V gene end was trimmed by 6 bases and the J gene end by 7 bases; junction bases not matched to a gene: 12. CDR3 length: 15 residues. The germline V gene has CDR1 DFQATT and CDR2 SNEGSKA (reference sequence). The CDR3 protein is CSAPSPGLARNEQFF. CDR3 DNA: TGCAGTGCGCCCTCTCCGGGACTAGCGCGGAATGAGCAGTTCTTC.